This T cell receptor beta chain stems from a study of CXCR3-negative and CXCR3-positive naive CD8 T cells. Each CD8+ T cell subset was flow-sorted in triplicate. Every sort contained 250,000 to 300,000 cells. For this clonotype: Its cognate antigen is unknown.

Study-wide points: For CXCR3-positive naive cells, TRB CDR3s were more hydrophobic than those of CXCR3-negative naive cells.

cDNA libraries for TRB were generated by 5' RACE incorporating UMI labels. TCRdb reprocessed the 5' RACE reads and keeps a single row for each CDR3 protein, giving no DNA. The table lists 50,000 to 70,000 distinct CDR3 sequences. Germline V gives CDR1 SGHVS, CDR2 FNYEAQ. The CDR3 contains 17 residues. The rearrangement links TRBV7-6 to TRBJ2-1; TCRdb proposes TRBD1, but this gene call is untestable without DNA. Sequencing used naive CXCR3+ CD8+ T cells from blood. Regarding subset: CD45RO-CCR7+CD27+CD95- naive CD8+ T cells expressing CXCR3 (TNR3+). This TCR was recovered from a human donor in good health. Some clones in this sample may be carry-over from other donors' samples. Here the CDR3 reads CASSGGQARESYNEQFF.